Described below is a single T cell receptor beta chain sequence and its context. The antigen is not known. The CDR3 sequence is 15 residues long. CDR1 is DFQATT and CDR2 is SNEGSKA in the germline V gene (reference sequence). Trimming took 7 bases from V and 0 from J, leaving 16 bases between them. This entry belongs to a study of T cells in Graves' hyperthyroidism and ophthalmopathy. Notes on the study in general: From stable hyperthyroidism, ophthalmopathy was set apart by a 13 V-J model.

There were TCR beta CDR3 regions amplified from RNA transcripts. Researchers ran a first-round RT-PCR on the TCR CDR3 using the HTBI primer set. From the multiplex PCR reads, TCRdb called clonotypes with MiXCR, one entry per CDR3 protein. The sample lists under 650,000 distinct CDR3 sequences; 16% were seen once. Isolation of PBMCs was performed on approximately 10 ml fresh peripheral blood. The V gene is TRBV20-1, the J gene TRBJ1-5; D is undetermined. Sequencing was carried out using blood. This sequence was found in a woman aged 25 to 45 with Graves' hyperthyroidism. The CDR3 coding sequence is TGCAGTGTTACACGGACGGCCACTAGCAATCAGCCCCAGCATTTT. It yields the protein CSVTRTATSNQPQHF.